Shown below are 16 T cell receptor beta chains from a single sample sequenced in a study of T cell clonality in common variable immunodeficiency. Libraries were prepared by immunoSEQ multiplex PCR; TCRdb keeps only in-frame clonotypes and omits some of them. The table lists roughly 79,000 clones, with no singletons. What was sequenced was peripheral blood mononuclear cells. These receptors all come from a person between 18 and 75 years old in good health.

This clone has a count of ten or more. An end of the junction differs from the germline gene, which may be a read error. Read coverage stops 3 residues before the CDR3 terminus; the germline J gene supplies the remainder. The V and J genes are TRBV4-2 and TRBJ2-7, with 8 bases aligning to TRBD2. Germline CDR1 LGHNA, CDR2 YNFKEQ. The CDR3 totals 15 residues. The sequenced CDR3 bases are TGCGCCAGCAGCCAAGGTGCGGGGGGTTCTTACGAG. Encoded protein: CASSQGAGGSYE. The full CDR3 protein reads CASSQGAGGSYEQYF.

In its sample, this clone was seen many times. Read coverage stops 3 residues before the CDR3 terminus; the germline J gene supplies the remainder. The V call is TRBV6-2 or TRBV6-3, the J call TRBJ1-2; D is perhaps TRBD1 (6 bases). Germline CDR1 MNHEY, CDR2 SVGEGT. The ends were cut back, 7 bases at V and 4 bases at J, with 13 bases in the middle. The CDR3 covers 13 residues. The sequenced CDR3 bases are TGTGCCAGCATCGAGGACAGCAGCTATGGC. Translating gives CASIEDSSYG. The entire CDR3 reads CASIEDSSYGYTF.

Many counts were recorded for this clone. The read comes to an end 3 residues before the CDR3 does, leaving the germline J gene to fill in the end. V is TRBV7-8 and J is TRBJ1-5; D gene unclear. Germline lookup yields CDR1 SGHVS and CDR2 FQNEAQ. Trimming cost V 5 bases and J 3 bases, with 14 bases left between them. CDR3 size: 15 residues. CDR3 protein: CASSLGRMINQPQHF. CDR3 DNA (partial): TGTGCCAGCAGCCTGGGCAGGATGATCAATCAGCCC. The full variable domain, with the rest looked up from reference TRBV7-8 and TRBJ1-5, is GAGVSQSPRYKVAKRGQDVALRCDPISGHVSLFWYQQALGQGPEFLTYFQNEAQLDKSGLPSDRFFAERPEGSVSTLKIQRTQQEDSAVYLCASSLGRMINQPQHFGDGTRLSIL.

This clone was seen many times. The read ends 3 residues early relative to the CDR3; the germline J gene fills the gap. The chain couples TRBV29-1 to TRBJ2-2; 13 bases fit TRBD2. With V trimmed by 7 bases and J by 6 bases, 5 bases remained unmatched. CDR3 length equals 14 residues. Germline V gene lookup returns CDR1 SQVTM and CDR2 ANQGSEA. CDR3 sequence: CSGTLAGGPGELFF. The part of the CDR3 DNA that was read is TGCAGCGGGACACTAGCGGGAGGGCCCGGGGAG.

This clone appeared many times. The read ends 3 residues early relative to the CDR3; the germline J gene fills the gap. The chain recombines TRBV4-1 with TRBJ2-1; 9 bases align to TRBD1. The CDR3 covers 11 residues. Looked up from germline, CDR1 is MGHRA and CDR2 is YSYEKL. The V and J ends lost 9 bases and 8 bases, in that order; junction bases with no gene match: 2. Incomplete CDR3 DNA: TGCGCCAGTCGGACAGGGGATGAG. Encoded protein: CASRTGDE. The whole CDR3 region reads CASRTGDEQFF.

This clone was seen many times. With the read ending 3 residues before the CDR3 end, the germline J gene is used to fill in that end. V gene TRBV5-1 combines with J gene TRBJ1-4, with 8 bases identical to TRBD1. The CDR3 runs 16 residues. The germline CDR1 and CDR2 sequences are SGHRS and YFSETQ. V lost 5 bases, J lost 1 base, and 7 bases stayed unmatched. CDR3 DNA (partial): TGCGCCAGCAGTTATGGACAGGGAGAAACTAATGAAAAA. It codes for CASSYGQGETNEK. The full-length CDR3 reads as CASSYGQGETNEKLFF.

This clone appeared many times. The read terminates 3 residues before the CDR3 end, so the remaining end is supplied by the germline J gene. This rearrangement joins TRBV19 to TRBJ1-2; D not certain. The germline gives CDR1 LNHDA, CDR2 SQIVND (reference sequence). Trimming cost V 2 bases and J 3 bases, with 13 bases left between them. This CDR3 has 15 amino acids. The sequenced CDR3 bases are TGTGCCAGTAGTATATCGGGTGGAGGCTACTATGGC. It yields the protein CASSISGGGYYG. The CDR3 in full is CASSISGGGYYGYTF. Full variable domain (outside the CDR3, taken from reference TRBV19 and TRBJ1-2): DGGITQSPKYLFRKEGQNVTLSCEQNLNHDAMYWYRQDPGQGLRLIYYSQIVNDFQKGDIAEGYSVSREKKESFPLTVTSAQKNPTAFYLCASSISGGGYYGYTFGSGTRLTVV.

This clone was seen repeatedly, ten times or more. The read is 3 residues too short to cover the CDR3 end, so that end is filled in from the germline J gene. The chain has TRBV19 and TRBJ2-1, with TRBD2 as a possible D gene (7 bases). The germline CDR1 and CDR2 sequences are LNHDA and SQIVND (reference sequence). This CDR3 contains 16 residues. Trimming took 5 bases from V and 1 from J, leaving 15 bases between them. The sequenced part of the CDR3 DNA is TGTGCCAGTAGTCGTACCAGGGGACTATCCTACAATGAG. Translation: CASSRTRGLSYNE. The entire CDR3 protein reads CASSRTRGLSYNEQFF.

This clone was counted ten times or more. The DNA ends 3 residues before the CDR3 does, and the rest of the CDR3 is filled in from the germline J gene. The chain joins TRBV6-2 or TRBV6-3 to TRBJ2-1, with 13 bases identical to TRBD2. CDR1 MNHEY and CDR2 SVGEGT come from the germline V gene. V dropped 6 bases and J dropped 6; count of bases not matched to a gene: 5. This CDR3 comprises 15 residues. The CDR3 loop is CASRLAGGPSNEQFF. CDR3 DNA (partial): TGTGCCAGCAGACTAGCGGGAGGGCCGAGCAATGAG.

There are a few counts of this clone. The CDR3 end falls 3 residues outside the read, so it is completed with the germline J gene. The chain uses TRBV19 and TRBJ2-7; possible D gene TRBD2, 6 bases. V shed 5 bases and J shed 2 bases, with 22 bases lying between them. Per the germline V gene, CDR1 is LNHDA and CDR2 is SQIVND (reference sequence). The CDR3 is made up of 17 amino acids. CDR3 DNA, as far as it was read: TGTGCCAGTAGTCTCCTTGCTACCGGGACTGGAACCTACGAG. The encoded protein is CASSLLATGTGTYE. The full CDR3 is CASSLLATGTGTYEQYF. Complete variable domain (other parts from reference TRBV19 and TRBJ2-7): DGGITQSPKYLFRKEGQNVTLSCEQNLNHDAMYWYRQDPGQGLRLIYYSQIVNDFQKGDIAEGYSVSREKKESFPLTVTSAQKNPTAFYLCASSLLATGTGTYEQYFGPGTRLTVT.

This clone came up many times. The read falls 3 residues short of the CDR3 end, and the missing part is taken from the germline J gene. The chain links TRBV20-1 to TRBJ2-5; 7 positions agree with TRBD2. Germline loops: CDR1 DFQATT, CDR2 SNEGSKA (reference sequence). The CDR3 extends over 11 amino acids. Trimming cost V 6 bases and J 4 bases; bases outside gene matches: 2. The CDR3 spells CSAPGGETQYF. The part of the CDR3 DNA that was read is TGCAGTGCCCCGGGGGGAGAGACC.

At least ten counts were recorded for this clone. The CDR3 end falls 3 residues outside the read, so it is completed with the germline J gene. The chain is built from TRBV9 and TRBJ2-1, with 7 bases fitting TRBD1. J gave up 1 base and V 6 bases, and 10 bases lay outside the gene matches. CDR3 length: 16 amino acids. The germline V gene has CDR1 SGDLS and CDR2 YYNGEE. Partial CDR3 DNA: TGTGCCAGCACCAGTACCGGGACAGCTTCCTACAATGAG. This encodes CASTSTGTASYNE. The entire CDR3 sequence reads CASTSTGTASYNEQFF.

This clone appeared many times. Read data end 3 residues before the CDR3 end; the end is taken from the germline J gene. The chain has TRBV5-5 and TRBJ2-1; D gene uncertain. Between the trimmed V and J ends, which lost 0 bases and 4 bases, there was a span of 11 bases. Germline CDR1 SGHKS, CDR2 YYEKEE (reference sequence). This CDR3 contains 15 residues. The CDR3 region is CASSLEVGLYNEQFF. Incomplete CDR3 DNA: TGTGCCAGCAGCTTGGAGGTAGGGTTGTACAATGAG.

This clone was recorded at least ten times. The read ends 3 residues shy of where the CDR3 ends; the end is completed using the germline J gene. The chain carries TRBV7-2 and TRBJ2-5; D gene unclear. Trimming took off 0 bases at V and 4 bases at J, with 6 bases between the two ends. The CDR3 length is 13 residues. Germline V CDR1 and CDR2: SGHTA, FQGNSA. CDR3 DNA (partial): TGTGCCAGCAGCTTAGCTCTCAGAGAGACC. Translation gives CASSLALRET. The whole CDR3 protein is CASSLALRETQYF.

This clone was seen many times. The CDR3 extends 3 residues past the end of the read, so its final part is completed from the germline J gene. The gene calls are TRBV30 and TRBJ1-6; 7 positions agree with TRBD1. The J segment lost 7 bases and the V segment lost 0 bases, leaving 9 bases of the junction unmatched. From germline, CDR1 is GTSNPN and CDR2 SVGIG (reference sequence). This CDR3 is 16 amino acids long. CDR3 loop: CAWSVSGAGGNSPLHF. The CDR3 DNA, read in part, is TGTGCCTGGAGTGTGTCAGGTGCAGGGGGGAATTCACCC.

This clone was seen at least ten times. The missing CDR3 end, 3 residues past where the read stops, is filled in from the germline J gene. The chain couples TRBV5-1 to TRBJ2-1, with 11 bases that match TRBD2. The V segment lost 3 bases and the J segment 2 bases; nucleotides outside the gene matches: 10. The CDR3 contains 18 residues. CDR1 and CDR2 from the germline V gene are SGHRS and YFSETQ. The sequenced part of the CDR3 DNA is TGCGCCAGCAGCTCCACTCCGACTAGCGGGATGCCCTACAATGAG. Its translation is CASSSTPTSGMPYNE. The complete CDR3 reads CASSSTPTSGMPYNEQFF. The variable domain in full, completed from reference TRBV5-1 and TRBJ2-1, reads KAGVTQTPRYLIKTRGQQVTLSCSPISGHRSVSWYQQTPGQGLQFLFEYFSETQRNKGNFPGRFSGRQFSNSRSEMNVSTLELGDSALYLCASSSTPTSGMPYNEQFFGPGTRLTVL.